What follows is one T cell receptor (beta chain) and its context. Its antigen is undetermined. This CDR3 has 13 amino acids. Per the germline V gene, CDR1 is MNHEY and CDR2 is SMNVEV (reference sequence). V shed 6 bases and J shed 3 bases, with 10 bases lying between them. TCRdb's table, derived via immunoSEQ multiplex PCR, lists solely in-frame clones and lacks some. Counted here are 600,000 to 750,000 clones, approximately 77% occurring once; the ten biggest clones make up roughly 1.8%. This sample was included in a study of shared clonotypes between healthy human individuals. General study results and limits: Generation of non-shared clonotypes was less probable than generation of clonotypes shared by all four donors. Sorted-subset samples were not fully sequenced, rarefaction indicated.

V gene TRBV27 combines with J gene TRBJ2-3; a possible D gene is TRBD1 (5 bases). Input material: memory CD4+ T cells sorted from blood. Subset described: CD45RA-negative fraction. This TCR was sampled from a woman aged 25 to 39 in good health. The CDR3 loop reads CASRRAGTDTQYF. In DNA, the CDR3 is TGTGCCAGCAGGCGCGCAGGGACAGATACGCAGTATTTT.